The 5 T cell receptor beta chains below all came from one sample that was sequenced in a study of regulatory T cells in long-lasting Graves disease. The TCR beta library used iRepertoire HTBI primers with Arm-PCR amplification of CDR3. Via MiXCR, TCRdb re-called the multiplex PCR reads, giving one row per CDR3 protein. The table has approximately 390,000 distinct CDR3 sequences, roughly 16% seen once. This sample's time point: newly diagnosed GD, antithyroid drugs for less than 3 months. PBMCs provided the RNA from which the TCR library was made. The sample was also reused in another study, on T cells in Graves' hyperthyroidism and ophthalmopathy.

This specimen was peripheral blood mononuclear cells (PBMCs), taken at new diagnosis, from a patient treated with antithyroid drugs. All receptors derive from a woman between 18 and 29 years old with Graves disease.

The chain employs TRBV28 and TRBJ2-2; 7 bases are shared with TRBD2. CDR3 size: 19 residues. Germline CDR1 and CDR2: MDHEN and SYDVKM. The ends lost 6 bases at V and 4 bases at J; junction bases unmatched: 20. The CDR3 nucleotides are TGTGCCAGCAGAACCTTAGCAAGCGGACGGGGCGGGGGCACCGGGGAGCTGTTTTTT. It is translated as CASRTLASGRGGGTGELFF.

In DNA form, the CDR3 reads TGTGCCATCCCGTCGTCGGACAGGCTGTACAATGAGCAGTTCTTC. Translating gives CAIPSSDRLYNEQFF. The V call is TRBV7-3, the J call TRBJ2-1; 7 nucleotides match TRBD1. V trimming: 10 bases; J trimming: 4 bases; junction bases outside the gene matches: 13. From germline, CDR1 is SGHTA and CDR2 FQGTGA. The CDR3 is 15 residues long.

This chain joins TRBV2 and TRBJ2-1, with D perhaps TRBD1 (7 bases). Trimming took 6 bases from V and 10 from J, leaving 16 bases between them. Germline CDR1 is SNHLY and CDR2 is FYNNEI. The CDR3 length is 13 residues. The CDR3 DNA sequence: TGTGCCAGCAGAGACAGGACAGGAGGGGAGCAGTTCTTC. This gives the protein CASRDRTGGEQFF.

Comment on this clonotype: A read error may explain this, as a much larger clone is one base away. The chain has TRBV30 and TRBJ2-7; D might be TRBD1 or TRBD2, each matching 5 bases. V lost 2 bases and J lost 7, with 15 bases in between. The CDR3 is 13 residues long. Germline-derived CDR1 and CDR2 are GTSNPN and SVGIG (reference sequence). For the CDR3, the DNA is TGTGCCTGGAGTCGAGGGTCCCAGGGTGAGCAGTACTTC. This gives the protein CAWSRGSQGEQYF.

This clonotype has ten or more counts. One end of the junction does not line up with germline, which may come from a read error. V is TRBV5-5 and J is TRBJ2-1; 9 positions match TRBD1. Germline V CDR1 and CDR2: SGHKS, YYEKEE (reference sequence). There are 17 residues in the CDR3. Written as DNA, the CDR3 is TGCGCCAGCAGCTTGGCCTGGGACAGGGTTTACTACAATGAGCAGTTCTTC. Encoded protein: CASSLAWDRVYYNEQFF.